The 30 T cell receptor beta chains reported below all come from one sample, sequenced in a study of blood T cell repertoires in COVID-19. Using immunoSEQ multiplex PCR, the repertoire was profiled, and TCRdb retains in-frame clones only, with some absent. This table has roughly 57,000 clones, 60% to 85% appearing once. The specimen was peripheral blood. These receptors originate from a young man with COVID-19, enrolled during active disease.

The rearrangement links TRBV28 to TRBJ2-7, with D possibly matching TRBD2 (6 bases). V lost 6 bases to trimming and J lost 0 bases, with 12 bases between them. CDR1 and CDR2 from the germline V gene are MDHEN and SYDVKM. The CDR3 is 14 residues long. This CDR3 reads CASRSSANSYEQYF. CDR3 nucleotide sequence: TGTGCCAGCAGGTCTAGCGCTAACTCCTACGAGCAGTACTTC.

The rearrangement joins TRBV5-5 to TRBJ1-2; perhaps TRBD1 as D (5 bases). V was trimmed by 1 base and J by 4 bases, leaving 11 bases between them. CDR3 length: 14 residues. Germline CDR1 and CDR2: SGHKS and YYEKEE (reference sequence). CDR3 residues: CASSLISGSYGYTF. CDR3 sequence (DNA): TGTGCCAGCAGCTTGATATCAGGGTCCTATGGCTACACCTTC.

The V and J genes are TRBV6-2 or TRBV6-3 and TRBJ2-7, with D uncertain. The CDR3 is 13 amino acids. Germline lookup yields CDR1 MNHEY and CDR2 SVGEGT. Trimming took 2 bases from V and 1 from J, leaving 6 bases between them. CDR3: CASSYEWSYEQYF. The DNA for the CDR3 is TGTGCCAGCAGTTACGAGTGGTCCTACGAGCAGTACTTC.

This clone was detected once. The rearrangement joins TRBV20-1 to TRBJ2-7; 8 nucleotides match TRBD2. The germline gives CDR1 DFQATT, CDR2 SNEGSKA (reference sequence). The CDR3 totals 14 residues. Trimming at V came to 3 bases and at J to 1 base, leaving 5 bases not matched to a gene. The CDR3 nucleotides are TGCAGTGCTAGTGACGGGGGGGGTTCCTACGAGCAGTACTTC. This sequence encodes CSASDGGGSYEQYF.

V and J are TRBV6-6 and TRBJ2-5, with TRBD2 identical over 12 bases. The CDR3 contains 15 residues. The V gene's germline CDR1 is MNHNY and CDR2 SVGAGI (reference sequence). V gave up 6 bases and J gave up 1 base; unmatched junction bases: 3. CDR3 loop: CASSPTSGGQETQYF. DNA of the CDR3: TGTGCCAGCAGCCCGACTAGCGGGGGCCAAGAGACCCAGTACTTC.

This clone showed up just a few times. The chain employs TRBV5-6 and TRBJ1-6, with D tentatively TRBD1 (6 bases). Trimming removed 2 bases at V and 7 bases at J, with 22 bases between. This CDR3 spans 18 amino acids. Germline loops: CDR1 SGHDT, CDR2 YYEEEE. The CDR3: CASSFDGTRGGSNSPLHF. The CDR3 DNA follows: TGTGCCAGCAGCTTCGACGGGACAAGGGGGGGGTCCAATTCACCCCTCCACTTT.

As regards this clone: One end of the junction does not line up with germline, which may come from a read error. CDR3 bases: TGTGCCAGCAGTGCCATTGGGCCGCAGGCGCCCGTTTTT. Protein: CASSAIGPQAPVF. This chain links TRBV28 with TRBJ1-1; the D is unclear. Germline V gene data show CDR1 as MDHEN and CDR2 as SYDVKM. This CDR3 contains 13 residues.

V gene TRBV5-5 combines with J gene TRBJ2-7, with D maybe TRBD2 (7 bases). The CDR3 runs 12 residues. Germline V gene sequence: CDR1 SGHKS, CDR2 YYEKEE (reference sequence). Trimming removed 4 bases from V and 6 bases from J, with 11 bases in between. The CDR3 region is CASSRRGGEQYF. In DNA form, the CDR3 reads TGTGCCAGCAGCAGGAGGGGGGGCGAGCAGTACTTC.

This clone appeared once. The chain carries TRBV5-8 and TRBJ2-5; no clear D gene. Germline V gives CDR1 SGHTS, CDR2 YDEGEE. The CDR3 contains 14 residues. V was clipped by 2 bases and J by 3 bases, with 11 bases between them. CDR3 in DNA: TGTGCCAGCAGCTTTTTCGTCCGGGAAGAGACCCAGTACTTC. Protein product: CASSFFVREETQYF.

This clone has a handful of counts. The chain employs TRBV2 and TRBJ2-2; D remains unclear. This CDR3 region has 11 residues. Germline V gives CDR1 SNHLY, CDR2 FYNNEI. Deletions cut 3 bases from V and 7 bases from J, with 3 bases between. CDR3 nucleotide sequence: TGTGCCAGCAGTGACGGCGGGGAGCTGTTTTTT. This translates into CASSDGGELFF.

The V call is TRBV11-3, the J call TRBJ2-1; D remains ambiguous. Germline-derived CDR1 and CDR2 are SGHNT and YENEEA. V dropped 5 bases and J dropped 0 bases, with 11 bases sitting between them. This CDR3 has 15 residues. The CDR3 protein is CASSPPWASYNEQFF. The CDR3, as DNA: TGTGCCAGCAGCCCCCCGTGGGCCTCCTACAATGAGCAGTTCTTC. Using reference TRBV11-3 and TRBJ2-1 for the parts outside the CDR3, the full variable domain is EAGVVQSPRYKIIEKKQPVAFWCNPISGHNTLYWYLQNLGQGPELLIRYENEEAVDDSQLPKDRFSAERLKGVDSTLKIQPAELGDSAVYLCASSPPWASYNEQFFGPGTRLTVL.

This clone was found once. The V and J genes are TRBV5-4 and TRBJ2-1; 13 bases are shared with TRBD2. The CDR3 spans 20 residues. After removal of 4 bases from V and 0 bases from J, the junction contained 13 bases not matched to a gene. In germline, CDR1 is SGHNT, CDR2 YYREEE (reference sequence). CDR3 sequence (DNA): TGTGCCAGCAGCCCGCCCTTACTAGCGGGAGGGCCCGGCTCCTACAATGAGCAGTTCTTC. This sequence encodes CASSPPLLAGGPGSYNEQFF. Using reference TRBV5-4 and TRBJ2-1 for the parts outside the CDR3, the full variable domain is ETGVTQSPTHLIKTRGQQVTLRCSSQSGHNTVSWYQQALGQGPQFIFQYYREEENGRGNFPPRFSGLQFPNYSSELNVNALELDDSALYLCASSPPLLAGGPGSYNEQFFGPGTRLTVL.

The chain employs TRBV6-1 and TRBJ1-5, with a possible D match to TRBD1 (5 bases). The CDR3 contains 14 residues. The V end lost 1 base, the J end lost 6 bases, and 10 bases lay between the germline ends. From germline, CDR1 is MNHNS and CDR2 SASEGT. The CDR3 is CASSEGRGGQPQHF. The CDR3 DNA reads as TGTGCCAGCAGTGAAGGGAGGGGAGGTCAGCCCCAGCATTTT.

At least ten counts were recorded for this clone. The chain has TRBV10-1 and TRBJ2-2; possibly TRBD1 for D (5 bases). The CDR3 spans 15 residues. Per germline, CDR1 WNHNN and CDR2 SYGVQD (reference sequence). Between the trimmed V and J ends, which lost 3 bases and 7 bases, there was a span of 15 bases. CDR3 residues: CASSEYRCPVGELFF. As DNA, the CDR3 is TGCGCCAGCAGTGAATACAGGTGCCCAGTCGGGGAGCTGTTTTTT.

This chain uses TRBV25-1 with TRBJ2-1; a possible D gene is TRBD1 (6 bases). Trimming pared 1 base from V and 7 bases from J, leaving 17 bases between. Germline V gene lookup returns CDR1 MGHDK and CDR2 SYGVNS. The length of the CDR3 is 16 residues. The CDR3 DNA reads TGTGCCAGCAGTGAATGGGGGCCCATGAAGGGGAATGAGCAGTTCTTC. Its translation: CASSEWGPMKGNEQFF.

This chain links TRBV12-3 or TRBV12-4 with TRBJ1-6, with unresolved D. The CDR3 loop spans 13 amino acids. Trimming left V 7 bases short and J 9 bases short, with 13 bases between. This CDR3 reads CASTVQDGSPLHF. In nucleotides, the CDR3 is TGTGCCAGCACCGTGCAGGATGGTTCACCCCTCCACTTT.

The J gene is TRBJ1-5, the V gene TRBV15; 9 bases line up with TRBD1. The CDR3 is made up of 15 amino acids. The trim removed 2 bases at V and 6 bases at J, leaving 5 bases unmatched. Germline assignment: CDR1 LNHNV and CDR2 YYDKDF (reference sequence). CDR3 protein: CATSRSRQGVQPQHF. The CDR3 DNA sequence: TGTGCCACCAGCAGATCTAGACAGGGGGTTCAGCCCCAGCATTTT.

The V gene is TRBV6-5, the J gene TRBJ1-2, with a tentative D call TRBD1 (6 bases). CDR1 is MNHEY and CDR2 is SVGAGI in the germline V gene. The CDR3 is 16 residues long. Trimming left V 0 bases short and J 7 bases short, with 18 bases between. Here the CDR3 reads CASSYSGVTGRGGYTF. As DNA, the CDR3 is TGTGCCAGCAGTTACTCTGGGGTTACAGGGAGGGGTGGCTACACCTTC.

This clone has just one count. The chain joins TRBV5-1 to TRBJ2-1; 9 bases fit TRBD1. Germline V lookup: CDR1 SGHRS, CDR2 YFSETQ. The junction had 10 bases not matched to a gene; V was cut back by 0 bases and J by 6 bases. The CDR3 length is 17 residues. The chain's CDR3 is CASSLAWTGEGFNEQFF. DNA for the CDR3: TGCGCCAGCAGCTTGGCGTGGACAGGGGAAGGGTTCAATGAGCAGTTCTTC.

The chain employs TRBV7-3 and TRBJ2-1; tentatively, D is TRBD1 (6 bases). V was cut by 5 bases and J by 8 bases, with 19 bases left in between. The CDR3 contains 15 residues. Per the germline V gene, CDR1 is SGHTA and CDR2 is FQGTGA. CDR3 DNA: TGTGCCAGCAGCCCGCTTCAGGGGCCCGTAGATGAGCAGTTCTTC. It specifies CASSPLQGPVDEQFF.

This clone came up once. The chain joins TRBV7-8 to TRBJ2-3, with D unresolved. This CDR3 comprises 12 residues. Germline loops: CDR1 SGHVS, CDR2 FQNEAQ. The V end lost 3 bases, the J end lost 6 bases, and 7 bases lay between the germline ends. The DNA for the CDR3 is TGTGCCAGCAGCTTCGCGGTGGATACGCAGTATTTT. Translation: CASSFAVDTQYF.

The J gene is TRBJ2-3, the V gene TRBV20-1, with 16 bases aligning to TRBD2. In germline, CDR1 is DFQATT, CDR2 SNEGSKA (reference sequence). This CDR3 has 18 residues. Trimming at V came to 3 bases and at J to 0 bases, leaving 6 bases not matched to a gene. The CDR3 loop is CSASRGLAGGLSTDTQYF. CDR3 in DNA: TGCAGTGCTAGTCGGGGACTAGCGGGGGGGCTTAGCACAGATACGCAGTATTTT.

This clone was observed a few times. The CDR3 DNA is TGTGCCAGCAGCGCCGGACAGGGGTGGACCTACGAGCAGTACTTC. Protein sequence: CASSAGQGWTYEQYF. V and J are TRBV6-2 or TRBV6-3 and TRBJ2-7; 9 positions agree with TRBD1. Germline V gives CDR1 MNHEY, CDR2 SVGEGT. J lost 2 bases, V lost 6 bases, and 8 bases had no gene match. This CDR3 has 15 amino acids.

This chain links TRBV30 with TRBJ1-5, with no clear D. Germline V lookup: CDR1 GTSNPN, CDR2 SVGIG (reference sequence). Trimming removed 0 bases at V and 3 bases at J, with 6 bases between. The CDR3 runs to 13 residues. The CDR3 here is CAWSVQVNQPQHF. The CDR3 region has the DNA TGTGCCTGGAGTGTCCAGGTCAATCAGCCCCAGCATTTT.

The chain couples TRBV27 to TRBJ1-1, with a weak D call TRBD1 (5 bases). The CDR3 has 17 amino acids. V was cut by 6 bases and J by 1 base, with 21 bases left in between. Germline CDR1 MNHEY, CDR2 SMNVEV (reference sequence). The CDR3 region is CASSPRKQDSWNTEAFF. CDR3 nucleotides: TGTGCCAGCAGCCCGCGGAAACAAGACAGCTGGAACACTGAAGCTTTCTTT.

V usage is TRBV4-2 and J usage is TRBJ2-5; 9 positions match TRBD1. The CDR3 spans 16 residues. Per germline, CDR1 LGHNA and CDR2 YNFKEQ. With 1 base clipped from V and 2 bases from J, the junction kept 5 bases outside the gene matches. As DNA, the CDR3 is TGTGCCAGCAGCCAAGGAGACAGGGGGTATCAAGAGACCCAGTACTTC. Encoded protein: CASSQGDRGYQETQYF.

The CDR3 coding sequence is TGTGCCAGCAGCTTGGCAGATGATACGCAGTATTTT. It translates to CASSLADDTQYF. The chain uses TRBV7-6 and TRBJ2-3; D is uncertain. The CDR3 contains 12 residues. V was trimmed by 3 bases and J by 6 bases, leaving 7 bases between them. CDR1 is SGHVS, CDR2 FNYEAQ, per germline. Variable domain in full (rest from reference TRBV7-6 and TRBJ2-3): GAGVSQSPRYKVTKRGQDVALRCDPISGHVSLYWYRQALGQGPEFLTYFNYEAQQDKSGLPNDRFSAERPEGSISTLTIQRTEQRDSAMYRCASSLADDTQYFGPGTRLTVL.

This clone was counted many times. The chain employs TRBV7-9 and TRBJ1-2, with no clear D. The CDR3 has 15 residues. Trimming stripped 1 base from V and 4 bases from J, with 13 bases between. CDR1 SEHNR and CDR2 FQNEAQ come from the germline V gene (reference sequence). CDR3: CASSLGPSASYGYTF. CDR3 coding DNA: TGTGCCAGCAGCTTAGGTCCCAGCGCATCCTATGGCTACACCTTC. Looking up the rest from reference TRBV7-9 and TRBJ1-2 gives the full variable domain: DTGVSQNPRHKITKRGQNVTFRCDPISEHNRLYWYRQTLGQGPEFLTYFQNEAQLEKSRLLSDRFSAERPKGSFSTLEIQRTEQGDSAMYLCASSLGPSASYGYTFGSGTRLTVV.

The V gene is TRBV4-1, the J gene TRBJ2-7, with TRBD2 matching over 11 bases. CDR3 size: 15 residues. V was pared by 1 base and J by 4 bases, with 3 bases of the junction left unmatched. Germline V gene sequence: CDR1 MGHRA, CDR2 YSYEKL. Here the CDR3 reads CASSQGLAGTYEQYF. DNA for the CDR3: TGCGCCAGCAGCCAAGGACTAGCGGGAACTTACGAGCAGTACTTC.

The V gene is TRBV5-6, the J gene TRBJ2-1; D might be TRBD1 (5 bases). This CDR3 is 12 amino acids long. Germline values: CDR1 SGHDT, CDR2 YYEEEE. Trimming shortened V by 2 bases and J by 7 bases, and 7 bases separated the two germline ends. The CDR3 reads CASSLTGNEQFF. The CDR3 DNA sequence: TGTGCCAGCAGCTTAACAGGTAATGAGCAGTTCTTC.